The rows below give T cell receptor beta chains drawn from one sample of a study of cytomegalovirus exposure and HLA in healthy donors. Profiled with immunoSEQ multiplex PCR; TCRdb holds only in-frame clones, not every one. The repertoire consists of some 150,000 clones, with 65% to 80% occurring once and the leading ten covering around 1.7%. The sample taken for sequencing was PBMCs. The receptor set was obtained from a woman aged 40 to 50 in good health and CMV-seronegative. The CDR3 runs from the conserved cysteine through the conserved F or W. Fields, in order: V gene, clone size, J gene, D gene, CDR3 protein, CDR3 DNA. D genes are given only for firm matches. Some rows mark clone size as missing; the rest say once, few, many or name a class of expanded clone.

TRBV7-9	once	TRBJ1-4	-	CASSLFGNNEKLFF	TGTGCCAGCAGCTTATTCGGGAATAATGAAAAACTGTTTTTT
TRBV13	-	TRBJ1-1	-	CASSHQTATEGVGPNTEAFF	TGTGCCAGCAGCCACCAGACTGCGACAGAAGGGGTCGGGCCAAACACTGAAGCTTTCTTT
TRBV2	-	TRBJ1-2	-	CASSEWEGGRYGYTF	TGTGCCAGCAGTGAGTGGGAGGGGGGCCGCTATGGCTACACCTTC
TRBV5-1	-	TRBJ1-4	-	CASSEGEGGREKLFF	TGCGCCAGCAGCGAAGGAGAGGGAGGGCGTGAAAAACTGTTTTTT
TRBV2	-	TRBJ1-4	-	CAGRRRQSINEKLFF	TGTGCCGGCAGAAGAAGACAGAGTATTAATGAAAAACTGTTTTTT
TRBV5-1	-	TRBJ2-7	TRBD1	CASSLDRLGAFEQYF	TGCGCCAGCAGCCTGGACAGGCTGGGGGCGTTTGAGCAGTACTTC
TRBV6-4	-	TRBJ2-7	-	CASSGGLGDEQYF	TGTGCCAGCAGTGGCGGGTTGGGCGACGAGCAGTACTTC
TRBV5-1	-	TRBJ1-1	-	CASSWGGGGGNTEAFF	TGCGCCAGCAGCTGGGGGGGAGGAGGAGGGAACACTGAAGCTTTCTTT
TRBV19	-	TRBJ1-2	TRBD1	CASSMGQGGYTF	TGTGCCAGTAGTATGGGACAGGGCGGCTACACCTTC
TRBV29-1	once	TRBJ2-5	TRBD1	CSVESPGQGRETQYF	TGCAGCGTCGAGAGCCCGGGACAGGGAAGAGAGACCCAGTACTTC
TRBV6-5	-	TRBJ1-2	TRBD1	CASSRGTGFRYTF	TGTGCCAGCAGTCGGGGGACAGGGTTTAGGTACACCTTC
TRBV2	-	TRBJ1-5	-	CASQGGERPQHF	TGTGCCAGCCAAGGGGGGGAGAGGCCCCAGCATTTT
TRBV7-7	few	TRBJ2-7	-	CASSLAPRAEQYF	TGTGCCAGCAGCTTAGCCCCGAGGGCAGAGCAGTACTTC
TRBV7-2	-	TRBJ2-3	-	CASSLAYTDTQYF	TGTGCCAGCAGCTTAGCGTACACAGATACGCAGTATTTT
TRBV7-9	-	TRBJ2-7	-	CASSLGQMSSYEQYF	TGTGCCAGCAGCCTCGGACAGATGAGCTCCTACGAGCAGTACTTC
TRBV5-1	-	TRBJ2-7	TRBD2	CASSSPSGGEGEQYF	TGCGCCAGCAGCTCCCCTAGCGGGGGGGAGGGCGAGCAGTACTTC
TRBV5-1	-	TRBJ2-1	TRBD2	CASSLAGQDNEQFF	TGCGCCAGCAGCTTAGCGGGGCAAGATAATGAGCAGTTCTTC
TRBV10-1	-	TRBJ2-1	-	CASSDRSGKTYNEQFF	TGCGCCAGCAGTGACCGTTCGGGGAAGACCTACAATGAGCAGTTCTTC
TRBV7-9	few	TRBJ1-2	-	CASSLVRADGYTF	TGTGCCAGCAGCTTAGTTCGCGCTGATGGCTACACCTTC
TRBV18	-	TRBJ2-7	TRBD2	CASSSASGTYEQYF	TGTGCCAGCTCATCAGCTAGCGGGACTTACGAGCAGTACTTC
TRBV14	once	TRBJ2-1	-	CASSQAWQGHDNEQFF	TGTGCCAGCAGCCAAGCATGGCAGGGGCATGACAATGAGCAGTTCTTC
TRBV6-5	-	TRBJ2-6	-	CASSYTTAGANVLTF	TGTGCCAGCAGTTACACGACAGCTGGGGCCAACGTCCTGACTTTC
TRBV5-4	-	TRBJ1-2	-	CASSLDRSTRVYGYTF	TGTGCCAGCAGCTTGGACCGATCAACGAGAGTCTATGGCTACACCTTC
TRBV14	-	TRBJ1-2	-	CASSQNSVYVGYTF	TGTGCCAGCAGCCAAAATTCTGTCTATGTTGGCTACACCTTC
TRBV14	-	TRBJ2-3	TRBD2	CASSPGGSGGAIDTQYF	TGTGCCAGCAGCCCAGGGGGCAGCGGGGGGGCAATCGATACGCAGTATTTT
TRBV25-1	-	TRBJ2-7	TRBD1	CASSRQGGYEQYF	TGTGCCAGCAGCCGACAGGGGGGGTACGAGCAGTACTTC
TRBV10-3	-	TRBJ2-7	TRBD1	CAISTGGGIYEQYF	TGTGCCATCAGCACAGGGGGCGGAATCTACGAGCAGTACTTC
TRBV28	-	TRBJ1-2	TRBD1	CASSYGTGGEYGYTF	TGTGCCAGCAGTTACGGGACAGGGGGAGAGTATGGCTACACCTTC
TRBV28	-	TRBJ2-7	-	CASSPPGHIYEQYF	TGTGCCAGCAGTCCCCCGGGACATATCTACGAGCAGTACTTC
TRBV2	few	TRBJ2-6	TRBD1	CASSRDSGSGANVLTF	TGTGCCAGCAGTCGGGACAGTGGGTCTGGGGCCAACGTCCTGACTTTC
TRBV2	once	TRBJ2-3	TRBD2	CASRPPGGAGGADTQYF	TGTGCCAGCCGACCTCCGGGGGGAGCGGGAGGGGCAGATACGCAGTATTTT
TRBV28	-	TRBJ1-1	TRBD1	CASLNRGGNTEAFF	TGTGCCAGTTTAAACAGGGGGGGGAACACTGAAGCTTTCTTT
TRBV29-1	-	TRBJ2-2	TRBD2	CSVTSGSETGELFF	TGCAGCGTCACTAGCGGGAGCGAAACCGGGGAGCTGTTTTTT
TRBV7-8	few	TRBJ2-5	-	CASSFLALGLQTQYF	TGTGCCAGCAGCTTTCTAGCGCTGGGCCTCCAGACCCAGTACTTC
TRBV7-9	once	TRBJ1-2	TRBD1	CASSLKQGAQYGYTF	TGTGCCAGCAGCTTAAAACAGGGGGCGCAGTATGGCTACACCTTC
TRBV10-1	few	TRBJ1-1	-	CASSDFLGQNTEAFF	TGCGCCAGCAGTGACTTCTTGGGACAGAACACTGAAGCTTTCTTT
TRBV5-4	-	TRBJ2-5	TRBD2	CASSLSRGRGGETQYF	TGTGCCAGCAGCTTGAGCCGCGGGAGAGGTGGAGAGACCCAGTACTTC
TRBV28	-	TRBJ2-5	-	CASSFPRVGQETQYF	TGTGCCAGCAGTTTTCCCAGGGTTGGACAAGAGACCCAGTACTTC
TRBV19	once	TRBJ1-1	-	CASSTRGAEAFF	TGTGCCAGTAGTACCAGGGGCGCCGAAGCTTTCTTT
TRBV15	-	TRBJ1-5	TRBD1	CATSSRTGRDQPQHF	TGTGCCACCAGCAGTCGGACAGGAAGGGATCAGCCCCAGCATTTT
TRBV27	-	TRBJ2-1	TRBD2	CASSLLAGGVNEQFF	TGTGCCAGCAGTTTATTGGCGGGAGGGGTCAATGAGCAGTTCTTC
TRBV6-1	once	TRBJ1-1	TRBD1	CASRPLTGVGTEAFF	TGTGCCAGCAGACCATTGACAGGGGTGGGCACTGAAGCTTTCTTT
TRBV28	-	TRBJ1-2	-	CASEVIGYGYTF	TGTGCCAGCGAGGTAATAGGCTATGGCTACACCTTC
TRBV9	-	TRBJ2-7	TRBD1	CASKGTGLRAGEQYF	TGTGCCAGCAAGGGGACAGGGCTCCGCGCAGGAGAGCAGTACTTC
TRBV28	-	TRBJ2-7	TRBD1	CASSTRDRDPYEQYF	TGTGCCAGCAGTACCCGGGACAGGGACCCCTACGAGCAGTACTTC
TRBV2	-	TRBJ1-2	-	CASSLTGRGYTF	TGTGCCAGCAGCTTGACAGGCAGAGGCTACACCTTC
TRBV4-1	-	TRBJ2-7	-	CASSQGKQGKIREQYF	TGCGCCAGCAGCCAAGGTAAACAGGGTAAAATCCGCGAGCAGTACTTC
TRBV6-5	-	TRBJ2-5	TRBD1	CASSGGTGETQYF	TGTGCCAGCAGTGGAGGGACAGGGGAGACCCAGTACTTC
TRBV10-3	-	TRBJ2-6	-	CAITWGGGIAGANVLTF	TGTGCCATCACTTGGGGAGGGGGTATTGCGGGGGCCAACGTCCTGACTTTC
TRBV11-2	-	TRBJ2-5	TRBD1	CASSLNAGTVKETQYF	TGTGCCAGCAGCCTGAACGCCGGGACAGTGAAAGAGACCCAGTACTTC
TRBV7-9	-	TRBJ2-7	-	CSSSLVGGEQYF	TGTTCCAGCAGCTTAGTAGGAGGGGAGCAGTACTTC
TRBV19	-	TRBJ1-2	TRBD1	CASSGQGNYGYTF	TGTGCCAGTAGTGGACAGGGGAACTATGGCTACACCTTC